This T cell receptor beta chain is from a study of shared clonotypes between healthy human individuals. Notes on the study in general: Compared with memory subsets, naive subsets generally had larger estimated richness.

As defined, naive CD8 cells were CD45RO-negative and positively selected for CCR7, with terminally differentiated effector memory CD45RA+ cells excluded. As for this clone: What it binds is not known.

Generated by immunoSEQ multiplex PCR, the TCRdb table keeps only in-frame clones and is missing some. The sample shows 550,000 to 600,000 clones, roughly 98% of them seen only once. The CDR3 consists of 15 residues. CDR1 is MRHNA and CDR2 is SNTAGT in the germline V gene. With 0 bases clipped from V and 6 bases from J, the junction kept 7 bases outside the gene matches. The sequence was collected from a young man in good health. V is TRBV6-4 and J is TRBJ1-2; 7 nucleotides align to TRBD1. The source material was naive CD8+ T cells sorted from blood. CDR3 region: CASSDSLRGGDGYTF. Here the CDR3 DNA reads TGTGCCAGCAGTGACTCTCTGCGAGGGGGCGATGGCTACACCTTC.